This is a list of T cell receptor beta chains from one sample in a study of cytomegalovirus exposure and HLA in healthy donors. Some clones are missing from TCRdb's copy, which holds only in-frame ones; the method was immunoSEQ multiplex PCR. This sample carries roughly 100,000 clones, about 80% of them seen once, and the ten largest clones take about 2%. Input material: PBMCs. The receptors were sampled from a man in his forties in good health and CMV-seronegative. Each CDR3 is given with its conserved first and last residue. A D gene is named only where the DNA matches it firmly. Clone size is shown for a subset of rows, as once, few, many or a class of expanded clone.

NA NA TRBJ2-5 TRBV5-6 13 TGTGCCAGCAGCTTGGGGGGAGCGGAGACCCAGTACTTC CASSLGGAETQYF
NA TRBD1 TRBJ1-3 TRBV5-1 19 TGCGCCAGCCGAAAACTGGGACAGGGGGCTGATGTCTCTGGAAACACCATATATTTT CASRKLGQGADVSGNTIYF
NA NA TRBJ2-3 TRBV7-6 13 TGTGCCAGCACCCCCGGCCCCGGGGATACGCAGTATTTT CASTPGPGDTQYF
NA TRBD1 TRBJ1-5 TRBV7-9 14 TGTGCCAGCAGCTTTTCCAGGGGGGATCAGCCCCAGCATTTT CASSFSRGDQPQHF
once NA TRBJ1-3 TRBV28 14 TGTGCCAGCAGTCTGGGGGGGACTGGAAACACCATATATTTT CASSLGGTGNTIYF
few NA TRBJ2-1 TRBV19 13 TGTGCCAGTAGCCGCGTACGTGCTGTAGAGCAGTTCTTC CASSRVRAVEQFF
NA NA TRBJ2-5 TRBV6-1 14 TGTGCCAGCAGAGATGGTGGGGGCCCAGAGACCCAGTACTTC CASRDGGGPETQYF
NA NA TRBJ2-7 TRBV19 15 TGTGCCAGTAGTCCTCTGGGGAGAGGAAACTACGAGCAGTACTTC CASSPLGRGNYEQYF
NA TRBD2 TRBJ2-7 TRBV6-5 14 TGTGCCAGCAGTTACGACAGCGGGGGCTACGAGCAGTACTTC CASSYDSGGYEQYF
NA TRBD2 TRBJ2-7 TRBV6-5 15 TGTGCCAGCAGCCCCCCCGAGCGGGGCCTCCTCGAGCAGTACTTC CASSPPERGLLEQYF